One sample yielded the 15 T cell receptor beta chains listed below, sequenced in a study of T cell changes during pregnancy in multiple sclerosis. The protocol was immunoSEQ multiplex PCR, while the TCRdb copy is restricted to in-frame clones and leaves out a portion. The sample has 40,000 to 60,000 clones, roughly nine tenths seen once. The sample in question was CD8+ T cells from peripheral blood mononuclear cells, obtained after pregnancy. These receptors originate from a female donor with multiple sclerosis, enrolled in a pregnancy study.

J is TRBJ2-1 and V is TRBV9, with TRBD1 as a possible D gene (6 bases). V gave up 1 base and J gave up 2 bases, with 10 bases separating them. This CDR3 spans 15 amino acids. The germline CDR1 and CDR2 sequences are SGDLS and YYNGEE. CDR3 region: CASSVTGQPYNEQFF. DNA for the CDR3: TGTGCCAGCAGCGTAACAGGGCAGCCCTACAATGAGCAGTTCTTC.

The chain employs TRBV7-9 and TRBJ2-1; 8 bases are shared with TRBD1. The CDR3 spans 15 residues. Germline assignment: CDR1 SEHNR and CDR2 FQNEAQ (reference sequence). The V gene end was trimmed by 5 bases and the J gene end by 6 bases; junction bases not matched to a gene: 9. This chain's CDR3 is CASSEPGQVFNEQFF. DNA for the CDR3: TGTGCCAGCAGCGAACCGGGACAGGTGTTCAATGAGCAGTTCTTC. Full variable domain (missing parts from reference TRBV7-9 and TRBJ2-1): DTGVSQNPRHKITKRGQNVTFRCDPISEHNRLYWYRQTLGQGPEFLTYFQNEAQLEKSRLLSDRFSAERPKGSFSTLEIQRTEQGDSAMYLCASSEPGQVFNEQFFGPGTRLTVL.

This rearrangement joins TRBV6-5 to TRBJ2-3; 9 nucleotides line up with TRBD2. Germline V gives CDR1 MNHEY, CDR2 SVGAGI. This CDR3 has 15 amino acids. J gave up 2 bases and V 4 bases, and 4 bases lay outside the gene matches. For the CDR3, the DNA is TGTGCCAGCAGTTTAGCGGGGGTCCCCACAGATACGCAGTATTTT. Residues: CASSLAGVPTDTQYF.

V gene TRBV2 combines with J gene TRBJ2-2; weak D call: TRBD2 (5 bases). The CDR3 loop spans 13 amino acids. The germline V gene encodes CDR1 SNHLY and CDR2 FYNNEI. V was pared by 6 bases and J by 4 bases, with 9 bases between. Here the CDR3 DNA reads TGTGCCAGCAGACTAGTTAGCACCGGGGAGCTGTTTTTT. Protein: CASRLVSTGELFF.

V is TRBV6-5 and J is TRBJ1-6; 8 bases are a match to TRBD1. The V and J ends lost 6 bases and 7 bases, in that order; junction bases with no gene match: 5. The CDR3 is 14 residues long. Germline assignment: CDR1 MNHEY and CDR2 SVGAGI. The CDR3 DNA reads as TGTGCCAGCAGCAACGGACAGGGAAATTCACCCCTCCACTTT. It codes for CASSNGQGNSPLHF.

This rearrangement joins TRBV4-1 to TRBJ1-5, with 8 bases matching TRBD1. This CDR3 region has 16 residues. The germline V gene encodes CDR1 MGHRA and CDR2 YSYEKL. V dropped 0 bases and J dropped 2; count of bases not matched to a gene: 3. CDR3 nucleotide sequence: TGCGCCAGCAGCCAAGATTCGACAGGGGGCAATCAGCCCCAGCATTTT. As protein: CASSQDSTGGNQPQHF.

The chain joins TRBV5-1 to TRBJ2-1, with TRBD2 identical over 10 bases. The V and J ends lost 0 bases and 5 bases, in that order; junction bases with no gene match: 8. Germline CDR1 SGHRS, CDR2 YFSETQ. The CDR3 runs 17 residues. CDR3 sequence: CASSLAIAGGPNNEQFF. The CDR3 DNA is TGCGCCAGCAGCTTGGCGATAGCGGGGGGACCCAACAATGAGCAGTTCTTC.

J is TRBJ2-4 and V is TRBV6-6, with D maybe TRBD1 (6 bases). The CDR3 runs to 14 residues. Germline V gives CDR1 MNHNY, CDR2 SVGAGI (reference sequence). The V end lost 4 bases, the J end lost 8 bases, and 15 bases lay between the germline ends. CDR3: CASSFGGASDIQYF. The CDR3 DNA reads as TGTGCCAGCAGTTTTGGGGGCGCGTCGGACATTCAGTACTTC.

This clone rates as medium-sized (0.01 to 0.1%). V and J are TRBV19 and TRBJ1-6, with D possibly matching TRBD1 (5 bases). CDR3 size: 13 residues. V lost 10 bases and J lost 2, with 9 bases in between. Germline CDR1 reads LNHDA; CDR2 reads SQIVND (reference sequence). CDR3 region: CATEGAYNSPLHF. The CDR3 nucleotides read TGTGCCACGGAAGGGGCCTATAATTCACCCCTCCACTTT.

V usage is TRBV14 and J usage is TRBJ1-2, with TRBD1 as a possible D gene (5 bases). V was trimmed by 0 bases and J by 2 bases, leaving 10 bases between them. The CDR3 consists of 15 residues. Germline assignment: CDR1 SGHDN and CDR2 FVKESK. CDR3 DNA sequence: TGTGCCAGCAGCCAAGATTCCCCAGGGAACTATGGCTACACCTTC. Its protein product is CASSQDSPGNYGYTF.

This chain's CDR3 is CASSQGQGGTEAFF. Written as DNA, the CDR3 is TGCGCCAGCAGCCAGGGACAGGGCGGCACTGAAGCTTTCTTT. The chain recombines TRBV4-1 with TRBJ1-1, with 9 bases fitting TRBD1. The CDR3 is 14 residues long. The junction had 3 bases not matched to a gene; V was cut back by 3 bases and J by 4 bases. The germline gives CDR1 MGHRA, CDR2 YSYEKL.

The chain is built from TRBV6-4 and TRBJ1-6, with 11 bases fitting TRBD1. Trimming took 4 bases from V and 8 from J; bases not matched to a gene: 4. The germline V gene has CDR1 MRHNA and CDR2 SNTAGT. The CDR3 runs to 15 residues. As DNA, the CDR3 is TGTGCCAGCAGTGCTGGGACAGGGGGTGATTCACCCCTCCACTTT. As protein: CASSAGTGGDSPLHF.

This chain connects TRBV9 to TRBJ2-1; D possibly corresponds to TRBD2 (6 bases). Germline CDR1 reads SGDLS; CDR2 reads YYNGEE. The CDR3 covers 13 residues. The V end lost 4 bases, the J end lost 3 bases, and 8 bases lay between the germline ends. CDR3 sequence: CASSIGSYNEQFF. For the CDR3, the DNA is TGTGCCAGCAGCATCGGGAGCTACAATGAGCAGTTCTTC.

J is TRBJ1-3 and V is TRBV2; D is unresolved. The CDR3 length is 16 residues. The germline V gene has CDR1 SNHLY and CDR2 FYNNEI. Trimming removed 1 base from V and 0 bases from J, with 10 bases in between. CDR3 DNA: TGTGCCAGCAGTGAAGGGTTAGCCAGCTCTGGAAACACCATATATTTT. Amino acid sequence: CASSEGLASSGNTIYF.

DNA of the CDR3: TGTGCCAGCAGCCCCCCATCTACAGTAGCCAAAAACATTCAGTACTTC. Translation gives CASSPPSTVAKNIQYF. The rearrangement uses TRBV13 and TRBJ2-4; no firm D call. V lost 5 bases, J lost 0 bases, and 14 bases lay in between. This CDR3 is built from 16 residues. Per the germline V gene, CDR1 is PRHDT and CDR2 is FYEKMQ (reference sequence).